The T cell receptor beta chain under discussion was sequenced for a study of cytomegalovirus exposure and HLA in healthy donors. Points from the study as a whole: In vitro testing confirmed a few CMV-associated chains as specific for CMV antigens. Sequencing likely caused a cluster of highly shared sequence variants.

13 Jbeta primers and 60 Vbeta primers were used for the PCR. Using immunoSEQ multiplex PCR, the repertoire was profiled, and TCRdb retains in-frame clones only, with some absent. The data show about 130,000 clones, around 80% seen once. The CDR3 contains 16 residues. Trimming took 3 bases from V and 4 from J; bases not matched to a gene: 8. Germline assignment: CDR1 MDHEN and CDR2 SYDVKM. As regards this clone: Its antigen remains unknown.

Sequencing was performed on PBMCs. This receptor was obtained from a man aged 25-45 years in good health and CMV-seronegative. The J gene is TRBJ2-2, the V gene TRBV28; 7 bases agree with TRBD2. CDR3 in amino acids: CASSFVGGRFTGELFF. The DNA of the CDR3 is TGTGCCAGCAGTTTTGTGGGCGGGAGATTCACCGGGGAGCTGTTTTTT.